The T cell receptor (beta chain) under discussion was sequenced for a study of blood T cell repertoires in COVID-19 (dated by TCRdb to 2020 to 2022). With regard to the full study: Samples covering the acute and convalescent phases of COVID-19 were provided by collaborators in the United States, Italy and Spain. The dataset comprised deeply sampled blood TCRbeta repertoires from subjects exposed to, actively infected with, or recovered from COVID-19. A de-identified subject ID, COVID-19 status, age in years and sex were almost always included in the sample metadata. The samples were drawn from two sources: the first 160 participants of the ongoing ImmuneRACE study, and 1,254 subjects contributed by 6 global collaborators. The prospective study material was composed of cDNA or gDNA derived from T cells, B-cell-depleted T cells, or PBMCs. The repertoires were released in a freely available public database intended as a resource for research on the immune response to SARS-CoV-2. Where available, HLA class I and class II types were taken from metadata supplied by the sample provider and were not determined by assay-based typing.

CDR1 and CDR2 (MDHEN, SYDVKM) derive from the germline V gene. Trimmed from V: 5 bases; trimmed from J: 11 bases; junction bases lacking a gene match: 15. Including cysteine and phenylalanine, the CDR3 has 15 amino acids. Kept here is only the CDR3 DNA, which spans 45 bases and is read in frame from base 1. TCRbeta CDR3 regions were amplified from genomic DNA by means of the immunoSEQ Assay, a bias-controlled multiplex PCR. The authors' analysis ran thus. The number of nucleated cells in each sample was estimated from the amplification of reference gene primers within the assay. Sequence reads were collapsed and filtered to measure the absolute abundance of every unique TCRbeta CDR3 rearrangement. For each sample, productive Simpson clonality was calculated as the square root of Simpson's diversity index over productive rearrangements. TCRdb mirrors the immuneACCESS table, restricted to in-frame sequences. Some clones are absent from its copies; in checked studies, under half trace to an unresolved V gene, and the reason for the others is unknown. V, J and clone size were drawn from that table, and D and trimming were deduced from the DNA. The table for this sample lists over 250,000 clones; roughly 90% of them were counted only once. The ten largest account for around 1% of the sample.

Participants in the prospective study were enrolled through a virtual design, were aged 18 to 89 years, and lived in some 24 United States geographic areas. To assign participants to cohorts, the prospective study relied on clinical history that participants themselves reported in a screening survey and a study questionnaire. ImmuneRACE Cohort 3 recovered participants were defined by two consecutive negative NP/OP PCR tests, healthcare professional clearance, or symptom resolution. Mobile phlebotomists in the prospective study collected whole blood, serum and a nasopharyngeal or oropharyngeal swab from every participant. Participants in the prospective study had the option to provide additional blood draws and questionnaires over a roughly 2-month period. Before DNA extraction, prospective study blood samples were shipped either frozen or at room temperature. Comment on this clone: The clone's antigen remains unknown. There are no base qualities to consult, and no much larger clone falls within one base.

The paper as a whole reports these results and caveats: The amount of clinical and demographic metadata varied by source and participant and was provided uncurated.

The V and J segments used are TRBV28 and TRBJ2-1; TRBD2 lines up with 7 middle nucleotides. The sequencing input was PBMCs or T cells enriched from blood (not recorded which). The TCR comes from a woman aged 25 to 39 who had recovered from COVID-19. For the CDR3, the sequence is CASSPPGGGPVQQFF. The nucleotides are TGTGCCAGCAGTCCTCCCGGCGGGGGACCTGTCCAGCAGTTCTTC.